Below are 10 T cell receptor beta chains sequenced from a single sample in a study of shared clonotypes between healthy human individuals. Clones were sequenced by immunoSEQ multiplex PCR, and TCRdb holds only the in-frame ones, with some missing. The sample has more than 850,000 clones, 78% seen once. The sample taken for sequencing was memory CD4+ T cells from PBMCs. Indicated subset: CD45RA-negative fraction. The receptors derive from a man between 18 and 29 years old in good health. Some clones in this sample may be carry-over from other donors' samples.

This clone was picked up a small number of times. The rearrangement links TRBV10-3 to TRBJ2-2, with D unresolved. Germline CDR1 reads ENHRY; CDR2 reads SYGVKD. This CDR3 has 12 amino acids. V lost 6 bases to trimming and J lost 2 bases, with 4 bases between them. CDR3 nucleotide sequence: TGTGCCATCAGCACCAACACCGGGGAGCTGTTTTTT. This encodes CAISTNTGELFF.

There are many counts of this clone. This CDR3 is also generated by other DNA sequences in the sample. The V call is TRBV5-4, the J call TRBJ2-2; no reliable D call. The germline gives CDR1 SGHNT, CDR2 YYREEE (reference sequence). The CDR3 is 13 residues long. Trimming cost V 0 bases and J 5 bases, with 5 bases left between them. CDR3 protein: CASSLVGTGELFF. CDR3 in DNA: TGTGCCAGCAGCTTGGTCGGGACCGGGGAGCTGTTTTTT.

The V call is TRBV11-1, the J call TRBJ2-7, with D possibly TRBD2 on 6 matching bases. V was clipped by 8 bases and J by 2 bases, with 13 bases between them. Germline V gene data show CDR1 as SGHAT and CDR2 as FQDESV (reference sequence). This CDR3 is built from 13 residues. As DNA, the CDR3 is TGTGCCAGCTTGCGGGGTCCGACCTACGAGCAGTACTTC. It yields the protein CASLRGPTYEQYF.

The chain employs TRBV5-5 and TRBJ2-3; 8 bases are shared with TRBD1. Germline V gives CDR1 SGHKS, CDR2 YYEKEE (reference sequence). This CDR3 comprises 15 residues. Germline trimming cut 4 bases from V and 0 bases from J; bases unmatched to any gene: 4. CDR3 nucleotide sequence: TGTGCCAGCAGCCTGACAGGGGATAGCACAGATACGCAGTATTTT. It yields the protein CASSLTGDSTDTQYF.

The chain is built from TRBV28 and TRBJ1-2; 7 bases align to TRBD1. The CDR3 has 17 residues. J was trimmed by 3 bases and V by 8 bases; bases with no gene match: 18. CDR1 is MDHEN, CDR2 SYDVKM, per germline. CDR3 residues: CASRGEMKGTAYYGYTF. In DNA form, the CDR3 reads TGTGCCAGCCGGGGGGAGATGAAGGGGACAGCGTACTATGGCTACACCTTC.

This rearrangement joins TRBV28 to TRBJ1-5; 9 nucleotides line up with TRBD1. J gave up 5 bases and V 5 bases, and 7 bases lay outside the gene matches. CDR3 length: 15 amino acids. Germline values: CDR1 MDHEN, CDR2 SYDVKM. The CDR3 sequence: CASSLGQGIHQPQHF. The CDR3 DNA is TGTGCCAGCAGTCTGGGACAGGGCATCCATCAGCCCCAGCATTTT.

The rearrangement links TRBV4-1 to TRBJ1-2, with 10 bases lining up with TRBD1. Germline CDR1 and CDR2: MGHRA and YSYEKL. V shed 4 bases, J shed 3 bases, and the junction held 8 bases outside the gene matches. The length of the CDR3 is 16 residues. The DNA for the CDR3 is TGCGCCAGCAGCCCCGGACAGGGGGGTTCCCACTATGGCTACACCTTC. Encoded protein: CASSPGQGGSHYGYTF.

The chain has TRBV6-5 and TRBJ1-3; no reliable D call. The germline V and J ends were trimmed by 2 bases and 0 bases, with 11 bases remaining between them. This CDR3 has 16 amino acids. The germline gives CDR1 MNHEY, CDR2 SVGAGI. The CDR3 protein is CASSYAGPHSGNTIYF. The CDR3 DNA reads TGTGCCAGCAGTTACGCCGGCCCACACTCTGGAAACACCATATATTTT.

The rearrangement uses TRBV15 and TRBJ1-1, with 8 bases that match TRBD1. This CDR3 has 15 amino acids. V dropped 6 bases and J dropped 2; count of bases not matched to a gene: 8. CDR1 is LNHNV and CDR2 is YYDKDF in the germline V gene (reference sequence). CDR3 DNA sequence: TGTGCCACCAGGGGAAGGACAGGGACTAACACTGAAGCTTTCTTT. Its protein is CATRGRTGTNTEAFF.

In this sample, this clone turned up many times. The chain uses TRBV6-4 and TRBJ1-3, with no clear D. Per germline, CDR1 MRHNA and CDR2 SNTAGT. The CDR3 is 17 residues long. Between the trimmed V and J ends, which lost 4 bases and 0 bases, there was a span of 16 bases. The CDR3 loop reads CASSGVLTGDSGNTIYF. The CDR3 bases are TGTGCCAGCAGTGGGGTTCTTACGGGAGACTCTGGAAACACCATATATTTT.